Below are 8 T cell receptor beta chains sequenced from a single sample in a study of OX40 agonist ivuxolimab in advanced cancers. The table came from immunoSEQ multiplex PCR; TCRdb's copy has only in-frame clones and leaves some out. The table includes about 43,000 clones, about 90% detected once. This specimen was CD4+ or CD8+ T cells sorted from blood, taken in a trial of the OX40 agonist ivuxolimab. The receptors stem from an adult with an advanced solid tumor such as melanoma, head and neck, liver or kidney cancer.

V gene TRBV7-5 combines with J gene TRBJ1-2. TRBV7-5 has pseudogene status. The CDR3 spans 13 residues. This CDR3 reads CASSGTLSYGYTF. CDR3 sequence (DNA): TGTGCCAGCAGCGGGACTCTTAGCTATGGCTACACCTTC.

V usage is TRBV10-2 and J usage is TRBJ1-3; D is ambiguous. The germline CDR1 and CDR2 sequences are WSHSY and SAAADI. The CDR3 loop spans 12 amino acids. Deletions cut 5 bases from V and 8 bases from J, with 10 bases between. In DNA, the CDR3 is TGCGCCAGCAGTTCCGGACGGGACACCATATATTTT. Amino acid sequence: CASSSGRDTIYF.

The J gene is TRBJ2-2, the V gene TRBV5-5; maybe TRBD2 (5 bases). The ends were cut back, 0 bases at V and 3 bases at J, with 12 bases in the middle. CDR3 length: 16 residues. Germline V gene lookup returns CDR1 SGHKS and CDR2 YYEKEE (reference sequence). Here the CDR3 reads CASSLESTRYTGELFF. Here the CDR3 DNA reads TGTGCCAGCAGCTTGGAGAGCACTAGGTACACCGGGGAGCTGTTTTTT.

CDR3: CASSARDTPYF. The CDR3 DNA sequence: TGTGCCAGCAGCGCCCGGGACACCCCGTATTTT. This chain joins TRBV9 and TRBJ2-3, with a tentative D call TRBD1 (6 bases). The V end lost 3 bases, the J end lost 14 bases, and 13 bases lay between the germline ends. Germline loops: CDR1 SGDLS, CDR2 YYNGEE. The CDR3 extends over 11 amino acids.

J is TRBJ2-2 and V is TRBV7-3, with TRBD2 as a possible D gene (6 bases). This CDR3 has 16 amino acids. Germline CDR1 SGHTA, CDR2 FQGTGA. V lost 2 bases, J lost 4 bases, and 14 bases lay in between. The CDR3 DNA is TGTGCCAGCAGCTTATCCCCGGGGGTTCTCACCGGGGAGCTGTTTTTT. Translating gives CASSLSPGVLTGELFF.

The rearrangement links TRBV5-8 to TRBJ1-6; D is undetermined. The CDR3 consists of 11 residues. V shed 8 bases and J shed 8 bases, with 8 bases lying between them. Germline V CDR1 and CDR2: SGHTS, YDEGEE. The CDR3 protein is CASRGDSPLHF. The CDR3 coding sequence is TGTGCCAGTCGTGGTGATTCACCCCTCCACTTT.

This clone was seen a handful of times. The chain joins TRBV4-2 to TRBJ2-5, with 7 nucleotides matching TRBD1. Trimming cost V 0 bases and J 5 bases; bases outside gene matches: 6. The germline CDR1 and CDR2 sequences are LGHNA and YNFKEQ. CDR3 size: 15 residues. The CDR3 nucleotides are TGTGCCAGCAGCCAAGAGACAGGGTTCTGGGAGACCCAGTACTTC. Protein sequence: CASSQETGFWETQYF.

The chain employs TRBV9 and TRBJ2-5, with TRBD2 matching 7 bases. Germline CDR1 reads SGDLS; CDR2 reads YYNGEE. CDR3 size: 17 residues. V was clipped by 4 bases and J by 1 base; unmatched bases: 13. CDR3 nucleotide sequence: TGTGCCAGCAGCACACGAGGGGTAGCGGGCTTCCAAGAGACCCAGTACTTC. It translates to CASSTRGVAGFQETQYF.